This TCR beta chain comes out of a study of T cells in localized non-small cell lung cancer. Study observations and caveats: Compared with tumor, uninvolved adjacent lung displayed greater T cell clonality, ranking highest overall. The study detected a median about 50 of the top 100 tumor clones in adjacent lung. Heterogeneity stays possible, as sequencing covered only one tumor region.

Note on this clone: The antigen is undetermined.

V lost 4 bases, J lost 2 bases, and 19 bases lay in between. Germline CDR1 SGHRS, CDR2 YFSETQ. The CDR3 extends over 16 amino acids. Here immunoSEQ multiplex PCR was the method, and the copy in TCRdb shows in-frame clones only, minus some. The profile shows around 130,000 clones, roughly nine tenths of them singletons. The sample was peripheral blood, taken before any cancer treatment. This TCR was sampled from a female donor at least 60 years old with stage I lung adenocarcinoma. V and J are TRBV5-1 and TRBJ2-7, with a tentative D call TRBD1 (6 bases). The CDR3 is CASSQDPGTPAYEQYF. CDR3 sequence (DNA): TGCGCCAGCAGCCAAGACCCCGGGACACCAGCCTACGAGCAGTACTTC.